These 26 T cell receptor beta chains originate from one sample sequenced in a study of vaccination and CD4 T cells after COVID-19 (dated by TCRdb to between 2021 and 2024). The label giving this sample's treatment or condition can be read as: 10-day PBMC culture with coronavirus spike peptide pools or control peptides (ViraFEST assay). Their target antigens are unknown. The method behind the library was PCR. Sequencing was performed on an Illumina iSeq 100. DNA from cultured CD4+ T cells was subjected to TCR sequencing with the Oncomine TCR Beta short-read assay at the Johns Hopkins FTIC core. TCRdb redid the processing of the public reads, applying fastp at Q25 and MiXCR, and retained in-frame beta chains. Every CDR3 protein is listed once, alongside the most common genes and DNA of its rows. The sample has 11,000 or so distinct CDR3 sequences on record, 45% to 75% of them singletons. The top ten hold over 8% of the sample.

The sequenced sample was CD4+ T cells from blood, cultured in vitro. All receptors come from a human donor who had recovered from COVID-19.

The V call is TRBV20-1, the J call TRBJ1-1; 9 bases match TRBD1. Germline CDR1 reads DFQATT; CDR2 reads SNEGSKA (reference sequence). The CDR3 is made up of 14 amino acids. With 3 bases clipped from V and 7 bases from J, the junction kept 9 bases outside the gene matches. The CDR3 coding sequence is TGCAGTGCTAGGCAGTACAGGGGGCGGAATGAAGCTTTCTTT. Amino acids: CSARQYRGRNEAFF.

J is TRBJ2-1 and V is TRBV7-9, with a tentative D call TRBD1 (6 bases). Trimming stripped 6 bases from V and 0 bases from J, with 12 bases between. CDR1 and CDR2 (germline): SEHNR, FQNEAQ (reference sequence). There are 15 residues in the CDR3. The CDR3 loop is CASSPRTDSYNEQFF. CDR3 sequence (DNA): TGTGCCAGCAGTCCGAGGACAGACTCCTACAATGAGCAGTTCTTC.

The chain links TRBV6-1 to TRBJ1-2; D remains unclear. There are 13 residues in the CDR3. Looked up from germline, CDR1 is MNHNS and CDR2 is SASEGT. V lost 6 bases to trimming and J lost 3 bases, with 11 bases between them. CDR3 region: CASRLRQDYGYTF. The DNA of the CDR3 is TGTGCCAGCAGACTGAGGCAAGACTATGGCTACACCTTC.

A few counts support this clonotype. V usage is TRBV6-2 or TRBV6-3 and J usage is TRBJ1-2; D is uncertain. CDR3 length: 14 amino acids. The V end lost 3 bases, the J end lost 4 bases, and 12 bases lay between the germline ends. From germline, CDR1 is MNHEY and CDR2 SVGEGT. CDR3 bases: TGTGCCAGCAGTTATCTCGGGCCTCCCTATGGCTACACCTTC. It translates to CASSYLGPPYGYTF.

The V call is TRBV10-3, the J call TRBJ1-3; D remains ambiguous. V lost 5 bases, J lost 0 bases, and 5 bases lay in between. Germline V gene sequence: CDR1 ENHRY, CDR2 SYGVKD. CDR3 length: 13 residues. This CDR3 is CAISSDSGNTIYF. CDR3 coding DNA: TGTGCCATCAGTTCAGACTCTGGAAACACCATATATTTT.

The rearrangement joins TRBV6-1 to TRBJ2-3; D unresolved. V was pared by 6 bases and J by 3 bases, with 13 bases between. Germline CDR1 is MNHNS and CDR2 is SASEGT. The CDR3 runs to 14 residues. The CDR3: CASRRILETDTQYF. The CDR3 bases are TGTGCCAGCAGACGTATTCTGGAAACAGATACGCAGTATTTT.

This rearrangement joins TRBV12-3 or TRBV12-4 to TRBJ1-5; D call uncertain. The V gene lost 3 bases and the J gene lost 6 bases, with 6 bases spanning the gap. The length of the CDR3 is 12 residues. CDR3 loop: CASSFGAQPQHF. CDR3 DNA: TGTGCCAGCAGTTTCGGAGCTCAGCCCCAGCATTTT.

This clonotype was seen only a few times. The chain carries TRBV15 and TRBJ2-2; no clear D gene. This CDR3 region has 15 residues. Germline CDR1 and CDR2: LNHNV and YYDKDF (reference sequence). V lost 3 bases, J lost 2 bases, and 10 bases lay in between. The DNA for the CDR3 is TGTGCCACCAGCAGGAAAAGACTTAACACCGGGGAGCTGTTTTTT. Its protein product is CATSRKRLNTGELFF.

Only one count was recorded for this clonotype. V usage is TRBV29-1 and J usage is TRBJ2-5; D ambiguous. Per germline, CDR1 SQVTM and CDR2 ANQGSEA. V was trimmed by 0 bases and J by 0 bases, leaving 8 bases between them. The CDR3 spans 14 residues. The CDR3 sequence is CSVEERLYQETQYF. The CDR3 nucleotides read TGCAGCGTTGAAGAACGGCTGTACCAAGAGACCCAGTACTTC.

The V gene is TRBV4-1, the J gene TRBJ1-5; D uncertain. V lost 3 bases and J lost 4, with 10 bases in between. The germline CDR1 and CDR2 sequences are MGHRA and YSYEKL. There are 14 residues in the CDR3. The CDR3 nucleotides read TGCGCCAGCAGCCATTGGCTGGAGAATCAGCCCCAGCATTTT. Translation: CASSHWLENQPQHF.

V is TRBV10-3 and J is TRBJ2-7, with a possible D match to TRBD2 (6 bases). Trimming removed 3 bases from V and 4 bases from J, with 13 bases in between. This CDR3 spans 14 amino acids. The germline V gene encodes CDR1 ENHRY and CDR2 SYGVKD. The CDR3 DNA sequence: TGTGCCATCAGTGACTCCGGGAGTGGTTACGAGCAGTACTTC. Translated, it gives CAISDSGSGYEQYF.

This chain links TRBV27 with TRBJ1-5; possibly TRBD1 for D (6 bases). Germline V CDR1 and CDR2: MNHEY, SMNVEV (reference sequence). This CDR3 region has 17 residues. Deletions cut 3 bases from V and 0 bases from J, with 15 bases between. The CDR3 protein is CASSFRGAPISNQPQHF. The CDR3 region has the DNA TGTGCCAGCAGTTTCCGGGGGGCTCCTATTAGCAATCAGCCCCAGCATTTT.

V and J are TRBV19 and TRBJ1-6; D is uncertain. The CDR3 loop spans 15 amino acids. CDR1 is LNHDA and CDR2 is SQIVND in the germline V gene (reference sequence). Between the trimmed V and J ends, which lost 3 bases and 4 bases, there was a span of 10 bases. DNA of the CDR3: TGTGCCAGTAGTATTCTGGCCCTATATAATTCACCCCTCCACTTT. It yields the protein CASSILALYNSPLHF.

The chain combines TRBV20-1 with TRBJ2-3; D not resolved. Trimming left V 3 bases short and J 0 bases short, with 10 bases between. Germline assignment: CDR1 DFQATT and CDR2 SNEGSKA (reference sequence). The length of the CDR3 is 14 residues. The CDR3 is CSARRTFSTDTQYF. For the CDR3, the DNA is TGCAGTGCTAGGAGGACGTTTAGCACAGATACGCAGTATTTT.

This chain links TRBV7-6 with TRBJ1-1; 9 nucleotides align to TRBD1. The CDR3 is made up of 15 amino acids. V was clipped by 3 bases and J by 0 bases; unmatched bases: 2. CDR1 is SGHVS, CDR2 FNYEAQ, per germline. The chain's CDR3 is CASSFGQGMNTEAFF. CDR3 nucleotides: TGTGCCAGCAGCTTCGGACAGGGGATGAACACTGAAGCTTTCTTT.

The chain combines TRBV19 with TRBJ2-3, with 12 bases aligning to TRBD2. The CDR3 length is 18 residues. V trimming: 6 bases; J trimming: 1 base; junction bases outside the gene matches: 11. CDR1 is LNHDA, CDR2 SQIVND, per germline (reference sequence). CDR3 DNA: TGTGCCAGTAGCCTGACTAGCGGGAGTGCGGTGGGCACAGATACGCAGTATTTT. This sequence encodes CASSLTSGSAVGTDTQYF.

This clonotype came up a few times. The V gene is TRBV2, the J gene TRBJ2-5; D may be TRBD1 or TRBD2 (6 bases each). The germline V gene encodes CDR1 SNHLY and CDR2 FYNNEI. Trimming removed 7 bases at V and 2 bases at J, with 14 bases between. The CDR3 is made up of 14 amino acids. CDR3 residues: CASKGGGGQETQYF. CDR3 sequence (DNA): TGTGCCAGCAAGGGCGGAGGGGGACAAGAGACCCAGTACTTC.

This chain joins TRBV12-3 or TRBV12-4 and TRBJ1-5, with 11 bases lining up with TRBD1. The CDR3 is 14 amino acids. The junction had 5 bases not matched to a gene; V was cut back by 7 bases and J by 6 bases. The CDR3 here is CASTAGTGGQPQHF. The CDR3 region has the DNA TGTGCCAGCACCGCCGGGACAGGGGGTCAGCCCCAGCATTTT.

J is TRBJ2-3 and V is TRBV24-1; no reliable D call. Germline V gene data show CDR1 as KGHDR and CDR2 as SFDVKD. The CDR3 is made up of 13 amino acids. V was pared by 4 bases and J by 10 bases, with 14 bases between. CDR3: CATSDPGPRSQYF. CDR3 nucleotide sequence: TGTGCCACCAGTGACCCCGGGCCTAGATCGCAGTATTTT.

This sequence joins TRBV11-2 and TRBJ1-3; no definite D call. V was pared by 5 bases and J by 4 bases, with 3 bases between. CDR3 length: 11 residues. Germline V gives CDR1 SGHAT, CDR2 FQNNGV. The CDR3 DNA reads TGTGCCAGCAGCCAAGGAAACACCATATATTTT. It encodes CASSQGNTIYF.

The V call is TRBV7-2, the J call TRBJ2-1; the match to TRBD2 covers 7 bases. The CDR3 loop spans 14 amino acids. V was pared by 6 bases and J by 13 bases, with 15 bases of the junction left unmatched. The germline gives CDR1 SGHTA, CDR2 FQGNSA. In nucleotides, the CDR3 is TGTGCCAGCAGACCAGGCAACCCTCGGGACTACCAGTTCTTC. Translated, it gives CASRPGNPRDYQFF.

This clonotype occurred a few times. The chain combines TRBV7-3 with TRBJ2-3; 7 nucleotides agree with TRBD2. Germline loops: CDR1 SGHTA, CDR2 FQGTGA. J gave up 2 bases and V 2 bases, and 10 bases lay outside the gene matches. This CDR3 spans 17 amino acids. The CDR3 sequence is CASSLGVLAGATDTQYF. The CDR3 DNA is TGTGCCAGCAGCTTAGGGGTTTTGGCGGGAGCCACAGATACGCAGTATTTT.

The gene calls are TRBV2 and TRBJ2-7; 9 bases map to TRBD2. After removal of 3 bases from V and 3 bases from J, the junction contained 6 bases not matched to a gene. Germline CDR1 SNHLY, CDR2 FYNNEI. The CDR3 runs to 15 residues. CDR3 sequence (DNA): TGTGCCAGCAGTGACCATGGGACTAGCCGCTACGAGCAGTACTTC. Encoded protein: CASSDHGTSRYEQYF.

The chain uses TRBV19 and TRBJ1-5, with 7 bases that match TRBD1. Trimming took 5 bases from V and 2 from J; bases not matched to a gene: 12. Germline loops: CDR1 LNHDA, CDR2 SQIVND (reference sequence). The CDR3 totals 17 residues. The CDR3 is CASSSPRQGRGNQPQHF. The CDR3 DNA reads as TGTGCCAGTAGTTCCCCGCGACAGGGCCGGGGCAATCAGCCCCAGCATTTT.

This clonotype was seen only once. The rearrangement joins TRBV20-1 to TRBJ2-5; 10 positions match TRBD2. The length of the CDR3 is 17 residues. V lost 3 bases to trimming and J lost 2 bases; unmatched junction nucleotides: 12. Germline V lookup: CDR1 DFQATT, CDR2 SNEGSKA (reference sequence). The DNA for the CDR3 is TGCAGTGCTAGTAATAGGCTAGCGGGAGTTTGGCAAGAGACCCAGTACTTC. It codes for CSASNRLAGVWQETQYF.

This sequence joins TRBV20-1 and TRBJ2-7, with TRBD2 as a possible D gene (5 bases). Germline CDR1 DFQATT, CDR2 SNEGSKA (reference sequence). V lost 6 bases, J lost 5 bases, and 17 bases lay in between. The CDR3 is 13 amino acids. The CDR3, as DNA: TGCAGTGCCGCACGAGGGCAGCTAGACGAGCAGTACTTC. As protein: CSAARGQLDEQYF.